The source of this T cell receptor beta chain is a study of cytomegalovirus exposure and HLA in healthy donors listed by TCRdb under 2017. For the wider study: According to a later analysis, one platform produced both the roughly 130 validation repertoires and the roughly 640 repertoires of the first cohort. To predict cytomegalovirus infection status, the study combined high-throughput TCR immunosequencing, statistical association of individual TCRs with disease status, and machine learning. The aim of the study was to test whether cataloging public T cell receptors could identify signatures of past pathogen exposure. Along with the approximately 650-subject first cohort, a separate validation cohort of over 90 different subjects was used. What the study reported, not specific to this receptor: Cytomegalovirus status was reported to be diagnosed by the classifier with high specificity and sensitivity in both the original and validation cohorts. While some public TCRs were present in many individuals, most TCR sequences turned up only very rarely across donors. A later analysis lacked HLA typing for the validation cohort, so it scored co-occurrence in that cohort across all 120 repertoires. A total of 150 to 200 TCR beta chains were listed by the study as associated with cytomegalovirus. It was suggested by the authors that the approach could potentially be generalized to other disease states and immunological phenotypes. Subsequent analysis determined that TCRs grouped into clusters in the first cohort also showed a tendency toward co-occurrence across the roughly 120 validation repertoires, and 94% of cluster scores exceeded 0. Three of the identified cytomegalovirus-associated TCR beta chains were confirmed in vitro to be specific for cytomegalovirus antigens.

A note on this clone: The antigen it recognizes is unknown. Qualities for individual bases were not recorded, and no much larger clone is one base off.

Sequences SNHLY (CDR1) and FYNNEI (CDR2) are obtained from the germline V gene. Trimmed from V: 6 bases; trimmed from J: 4 bases; junction bases lacking a gene match: 2. Inclusive of the bounding cysteine and phenylalanine, the CDR3 is 13 residues long. This entry keeps only the CDR3 DNA: 39 bases, framed from base 1. The donors belonged to the validation cohort of around 130 subjects, which was separate from the approximately 700-subject first cohort. The library relied on the immunoSEQ multiplex PCR assay. The study's own analysis went as follows. A statistical classification framework was built for diagnosing cytomegalovirus status from the catalog of TCR beta chain sequences. The table was pulled from immuneACCESS by TCRdb, which kept in-frame rearrangements only. Such tables lose some clones; where checked, under half of the loss comes from unresolved V genes, and the rest has no known cause. From that table come the V and J calls and clone size; the DNA was used to work out D and trimming. The sample includes fewer than 70,000 clones, with roughly 95% observed a single time. The ten largest clones capture 5.8% of the sample.

This TCR was recovered from a woman aged 18-35 years in good health and CMV-seropositive. Sequencing was done on a sample of PBMCs. The sequence links TRBV2 to TRBJ2-7, with 11 junctional bases fitting TRBD1. CDR3 reads: CASRGTGGYEQYF. The sequenced DNA: TGTGCCAGCAGGGGGACAGGGGGATACGAGCAGTACTTC.